Below are 29 T cell receptor beta chains sequenced from a single sample in a study of tumor and adjacent non-tumor tissue in lung cancer (dated by TCRdb to 2016 to 2018). RNA was isolated from bulk unsorted tissue, and RNA quality was assessed with a NanoDrop ND-1000 and an Agilent 2100. Normal lung samples were distant non-tumor tissue taken more than 3 cm from the tumor edge. Library preparation employed multiplex PCR. Data came from an Illumina HiSeq 2500. Following protocols modified from ARM-PCR, the researchers constructed TCRbeta libraries through three rounds of nested PCR with primers (Table S4). TCRdb's own reprocessing of the public reads used fastp at Q25 and MiXCR and kept productive beta chains. Entries that share a CDR3 protein sequence are merged under the most common genes and DNA. This sample has around 80,000 distinct CDR3 sequences in its table, and around 76% of those were observed once. The ten largest clones take up 40% of the sample.

Input material: distant non-tumor lung tissue. All receptors derive from a man between 65 and 80 years old with non-small cell lung cancer.

Details on this clonotype: This is likely a read error, given that the CDR3 carries no conserved phenylalanine or tryptophan at its end. The genes are TRBV12-3 or TRBV12-4 and TRBJ2-1; 9 nucleotides agree with TRBD2. The CDR3 spans 14 residues. V lost 2 bases and J lost 10; bases outside the gene matches: 6. This CDR3 reads CASSLSREGNEQFI. CDR3 nucleotide sequence: TGTGCCAGCAGTTTATCGCGGGAGGGCAACGAGCAGTTCATA.

In the case of this clonotype: Relative to the germline gene, one junction end is altered; a read error may explain this. The chain uses TRBV4-2 and TRBJ2-7, with D hard to call. The CDR3 is 15 amino acids. Per germline, CDR1 LGHNA and CDR2 YNFKEQ. For the CDR3, the DNA is TGTGCCAGCAGACAAGAGAGTTACAGCCACTACGAGCAGTATTTC. Translated, it gives CASRQESYSHYEQYF.

As regards this clonotype: Here the CDR3 omits its conserved ending phenylalanine or tryptophan, so a read error is the likely source. The rearrangement uses TRBV7-8 and TRBJ2-2; 7 nucleotides agree with TRBD1. J gave up 2 bases and V 5 bases, and 5 bases lay outside the gene matches. Germline CDR1 is SGHVS and CDR2 is FQNEAQ. The CDR3 runs to 15 residues. The CDR3 reads CASSPGTVNTGELFI. CDR3 nucleotide sequence: TGTGCCAGCAGCCCCGGGACAGTAAACACCGGGGAGCTGTTTATT.

Worth noting for this clonotype: Just one base apart from a much larger clone, this may be a read error. The CDR3 end shows no conserved phenylalanine or tryptophan, and so a read error is likely. V gene TRBV5-1 combines with J gene TRBJ2-7, with TRBD1 matching 9 bases. Germline CDR1 is SGHRS and CDR2 is YFSETQ. The CDR3 totals 16 residues. V trimming: 6 bases; J trimming: 6 bases; junction bases outside the gene matches: 16. The CDR3 coding sequence is TGCGCCAGCAAAAAGACAGGGGGATCTGAAGCGGGCGAGCAGTACTAC. It yields the protein CASKKTGGSEAGEQYY.

As regards this clonotype: No conserved phenylalanine or tryptophan is present at the end of the CDR3, so a read error is the likely explanation. This chain joins TRBV29-1 and TRBJ2-5; no clear D gene. This CDR3 is 16 amino acids long. V dropped 7 bases and J dropped 2 bases, with 23 bases sitting between them. In germline, CDR1 is SQVTM, CDR2 ANQGSEA. The CDR3, as DNA: TGCAGCGCCAAGCCCTACCTCAAGACAAGTCAAGAGACCCAGTACTTA. This translates into CSAKPYLKTSQETQYL.

With regard to this clonotype: One end of the junction does not line up with germline, which may come from a read error. CDR3 bases: TGTGCCAGCAGTCGTCCCGGGACAGGCATCGGCTATGGATACACCATATATTTT. Translation gives CASSRPGTGIGYGYTIYF. The V and J genes are TRBV12-3 or TRBV12-4 and TRBJ1-3; 8 bases agree with TRBD1. This CDR3 contains 18 residues.

This clonotype has just one count. The CDR3 DNA is TGTGCCATCCGTCGGGGTCGGGTGTTAGATACGCAGTATTTT. The encoded protein is CAIRRGRVLDTQYF. The genes are TRBV10-3 and TRBJ2-3, with D perhaps matching TRBD2 (5 bases). Per the germline V gene, CDR1 is ENHRY and CDR2 is SYGVKD. V was pared by 8 bases and J by 5 bases, with 17 bases between. The CDR3 totals 14 residues.

Note on this clonotype: Because it lacks the conserved phenylalanine or tryptophan at the end, this CDR3 is likely a read error. The J gene is TRBJ2-7, the V gene TRBV30; D ambiguous. CDR1 and CDR2 from the germline V gene are GTSNPN and SVGIG (reference sequence). The CDR3 is made up of 12 amino acids. The CDR3 nucleotides read TGTGACTGGAGCATCAGTCGAGGAGAGCAGTACTGC. As protein: CDWSISRGEQYC.

The genes are TRBV12-3 or TRBV12-4 and TRBJ1-3; TRBD1 aligns across 8 bases. V dropped 7 bases and J dropped 6; count of bases not matched to a gene: 14. This CDR3 region has 16 residues. Here the CDR3 reads CASIRQGALNVNTIYF. For the CDR3, the DNA is TGTGCCAGCATCCGGCAGGGGGCGCTTAATGTAAACACCATATATTTT.

This clonotype was recorded only once. V and J are TRBV5-1 and TRBJ2-7, with D uncertain. Trimming stripped 0 bases from V and 3 bases from J, with 13 bases between. CDR3 length equals 15 residues. Germline CDR1 SGHRS, CDR2 YFSETQ. CDR3 sequence reads: CASSLGPVVIYEQYF. Here the CDR3 DNA reads TGCGCCAGCAGCTTGGGTCCAGTGGTGATCTACGAGCAGTACTTC.

Of note for this clonotype: This CDR3 fails to terminate in the conserved phenylalanine or tryptophan, so it likely reflects a read error. V is TRBV29-1 and J is TRBJ2-5; D possibly corresponds to TRBD1 (6 bases). The CDR3 totals 13 residues. The V gene lost 6 bases and the J gene lost 9 bases, with 20 bases spanning the gap. CDR1 is SQVTM, CDR2 ANQGSEA, per germline. In DNA form, the CDR3 reads TGCAGCGTGGTCGACAGGTTATACGAGCCCCAGTACATC. Its translation is CSVVDRLYEPQYI.

This clonotype was counted once. At one boundary the junction diverges from the germline segment, which might be a read error. This chain links TRBV11-2 with TRBJ1-4; no clear D. CDR3 length: 15 residues. CDR1 SGHAT and CDR2 FQNNGV come from the germline V gene. The DNA for the CDR3 is TGTGCCGGCAGCTTAGAAACAGAGCGTAATGAAAAACTATTTTTT. This encodes CAGSLETERNEKLFF. Based on the CDR3 plus reference TRBV11-2 and TRBJ1-4, the full variable domain is EAGVAQSPRYKIIEKRQSVAFWCNPISGHATLYWYQQILGQGPKLLIQFQNNGVVDDSQLPKDRFSAERLKGVDSTLKIQPAKLEDSAVYLCAGSLETERNEKLFFGSGTQLSVL.

Only one count was recorded for this clonotype. One junction end disagrees with the germline gene, perhaps due to a read error. The chain is built from TRBV2 and TRBJ1-1, with D maybe TRBD1 (5 bases). CDR3 length: 13 residues. In germline, CDR1 is SNHLY, CDR2 FYNNEI. The CDR3 sequence: CSSRSQGVTEAFF. CDR3 sequence (DNA): TGTTCCAGCAGGTCCCAGGGAGTCACTGAAGCTTTCTTT.

This clonotype was counted once. The germline gene is not matched at one end of the junction; a read error may be the cause. V and J are TRBV12-3 or TRBV12-4 and TRBJ2-1; 8 nucleotides align to TRBD2. The CDR3 runs 18 residues. The CDR3 protein is CANSHSFSGVGGYNEQFF. CDR3 coding DNA: TGTGCCAACAGTCATTCGTTTAGCGGGGTCGGTGGGTACAATGAGCAGTTCTTC.

The V call is TRBV6-2 or TRBV6-3, the J call TRBJ2-3, with D tentatively TRBD2 (6 bases). The V gene's germline CDR1 is MNHEY and CDR2 SVGEGT. Trimming cost V 10 bases and J 7 bases, with 18 bases left between them. This CDR3 has 13 amino acids. The CDR3 nucleotides read TGTGCCAACAGCGGGCACATGGGGAATACGCAGTATTTT. Amino acids: CANSGHMGNTQYF.

Remarks on this clonotype: This CDR3 is missing its conserved last phenylalanine or tryptophan, likely due to a read error. The chain links TRBV10-3 to TRBJ2-3, with TRBD2 as a possible D gene (6 bases). This CDR3 spans 15 amino acids. Germline V gene sequence: CDR1 ENHRY, CDR2 SYGVKD. Here the CDR3 reads CVISSGSTSTDTQYY. CDR3 bases: TGTGTCATCAGTTCCGGCTCCACTAGCACGGATACGCAGTATTAT.

With respect to this clonotype: One end of the junction does not line up with germline, which may come from a read error. The chain couples TRBV29-1 to TRBJ1-2; no firm D call. This CDR3 comprises 16 residues. The germline gives CDR1 SQVTM, CDR2 ANQGSEA. The CDR3 DNA sequence: TGCTGCGTTGTCCCCTATCAATCCTCGGGAGAAGATGGCTATACATTC. It translates to CCVVPYQSSGEDGYTF.

V gene TRBV4-2 combines with J gene TRBJ2-3; D may be TRBD2 (7 bases). The V end was cut by 6 bases, the J end by 8 bases, with 21 bases between. Germline V lookup: CDR1 LGHNA, CDR2 YNFKEQ. The CDR3 runs 15 residues. CDR3 sequence: CASRPSKGGPGTQYF. CDR3 sequence (DNA): TGTGCCAGCAGGCCCAGTAAGGGGGGGCCAGGTACGCAGTATTTT.

Only a few counts were recorded for this clonotype. The chain uses TRBV5-1 and TRBJ2-7, with TRBD1 matching over 9 bases. V lost 0 bases to trimming and J lost 7 bases; unmatched junction nucleotides: 11. The CDR3 has 16 amino acids. Germline-derived CDR1 and CDR2 are SGHRS and YFSETQ. CDR3 coding DNA: TGCGCCAGCAGCTTGGCCTGGGGACAGGGTCTAAATGAGCAGTACTTC. Protein sequence: CASSLAWGQGLNEQYF.

This clonotype has just a few counts. One end of the junction varies from germline; a read error may be responsible. The chain links TRBV11-2 to TRBJ2-3; D is unclear. Germline loops: CDR1 SGHAT, CDR2 FQNNGV. The CDR3 spans 13 residues. The CDR3 sequence is CASSFSDTDKQYF. The DNA of the CDR3 is TGTGCAAGCAGCTTCTCCGACACAGATAAGCAGTATTTT.

About this clonotype itself: A read error may account for a junction end that differs from germline. V gene TRBV20-1 combines with J gene TRBJ1-2, with 7 bases aligning to TRBD1. Germline assignment: CDR1 DFQATT and CDR2 SNEGSKA (reference sequence). CDR3 length: 10 residues. In DNA form, the CDR3 reads TGCAGTGCTGGGGCGGGGACAGCGCACTTC. Its translation: CSAGAGTAHF.

This clonotype was detected a few times. One end of the junction varies from germline; a read error may be responsible. The chain is built from TRBV14 and TRBJ2-1; 9 bases align to TRBD2. CDR1 and CDR2 from the germline V gene are SGHDN and FVKESK. This CDR3 has 14 residues. CDR3 nucleotide sequence: TGTGCCAGCAGCCTAGCGGGGGAGGGATATGAGCACTTCTTC. Translating it yields CASSLAGEGYEHFF.

In its sample, this clonotype was seen a few times. Since a much larger clone is just one base distant, this may be a read error. The J gene is TRBJ1-5, the V gene TRBV4-1; D ambiguous. The CDR3 contains 14 residues. The V and J ends lost 7 bases and 3 bases respectively, with 13 bases between them. From germline, CDR1 is MGHRA and CDR2 YSYEKL. The CDR3 DNA follows: TGCGCCAGCAACCTGGTCGGTTCCAATCAGCCCCAGCATTTT. It is translated as CASNLVGSNQPQHF.

With respect to this clonotype: Without the conserved terminal phenylalanine or tryptophan, this CDR3 likely stems from a read error. No DNA is shown, since the ends of the CDR3 on it are uncertain; the CDR3 is the one TCRdb lists. CDR3 protein: CASSYPGDSGQETQYI. V and J are TRBV6-6 and TRBJ2-5; the table gives TRBD2 as D, unverified against the DNA. The CDR3 is made up of 16 amino acids, end residues included. CDR1 is MNHNY, CDR2 SVGAGI, per germline (reference sequence).

Remarks on this clonotype: One junction end disagrees with the germline gene, perhaps due to a read error. The rearrangement uses TRBV11-3 and TRBJ1-1; possible D gene TRBD1, 5 bases. The CDR3 is 15 amino acids. The V gene's germline CDR1 is SGHNT and CDR2 YENEEA. Here the CDR3 DNA reads TGTGCCAGCAGATTCTCTACCGGGGGGAGCACTGAAGATTTCTTT. Protein product: CASRFSTGGSTEDFF.

Worth noting for this clonotype: A much larger clone differs by one base, so this may be a read error. The chain uses TRBV4-1 and TRBJ2-3; no reliable D call. CDR3 size: 11 residues. In germline, CDR1 is MGHRA, CDR2 YSYEKL. In DNA, the CDR3 is TGCGCCAGGAGGCATCAGGATACGCACTATTTT. This gives the protein CARRHQDTHYF.

This clonotype was detected once. Likely a read error: the CDR3 ends without its conserved phenylalanine or tryptophan. The genes are TRBV20-1 and TRBJ1-5; 7 bases fit TRBD1. The CDR3 spans 15 residues. From germline, CDR1 is DFQATT and CDR2 SNEGSKA (reference sequence). This CDR3 is CSARDIGGGGQPQHS. The CDR3 region has the DNA TGCAGTGCTAGAGATATTGGAGGGGGCGGTCAGCCGCAGCATTCT.

This clonotype has just one count. This could be a read error, since a much larger clone is one nucleotide away. This sequence joins TRBV28 and TRBJ2-6, with TRBD1 matching 8 bases. CDR3 length equals 17 residues. Germline-derived CDR1 and CDR2 are MDHEN and SYDVKM. V lost 3 bases to trimming and J lost 6 bases; unmatched junction nucleotides: 10. The CDR3 protein is CASSFGTGLYVANVLTF. The CDR3 region has the DNA TGTGCCAGCAGTTTCGGGACAGGTCTCTATGTGGCCAACGTCCTGACTTTC. Filled out from reference TRBV28 and TRBJ2-6, the complete variable domain reads DVKVTQSSRYLVKRTGEKVFLECVQDMDHENMFWYRQDPGLGLRLIYFSYDVKMKEKGDIPEGYSVSREKKERFSLILESASTNQTSMYLCASSFGTGLYVANVLTFGAGSRLTVL.

Worth noting for this clonotype: Here the CDR3 omits its conserved ending phenylalanine or tryptophan, so a read error is the likely source. The chain has TRBV29-1 and TRBJ2-3; maybe TRBD2 (5 bases). Trimming removed 8 bases from V and 0 bases from J, with 15 bases in between. This CDR3 spans 14 amino acids. In germline, CDR1 is SQVTM, CDR2 ANQGSEA. Written as DNA, the CDR3 is TGCAGCACTGAGGGTATTGGGAGCACAGATACGCAGTATTCT. Protein: CSTEGIGSTDTQYS.